The 14 T cell receptor beta chains below all came from one sample that was sequenced in a study of blood T cells in healthy people across ages. Next came a second PCR, run for about 7 to 12 cycles, which used a sample-barcoded 5' primer along with a J-beta primer mix. TCRdb analysed the 5' RACE reads with MiXCR anew, one entry per CDR3 protein. The repertoire includes fewer than 800,000 distinct CDR3 sequences, roughly 32% of them detected once, and approximately 15% sits in the top ten. Sequenced input: blood. The receptor set was obtained from a woman older than 75 in good health.

The chain employs TRBV30 and TRBJ1-2; maybe TRBD1 (6 bases). The germline V and J ends were trimmed by 2 bases and 6 bases, with 10 bases remaining between them. Germline assignment: CDR1 GTSNPN and CDR2 SVGIG (reference sequence). The CDR3 totals 12 residues. The CDR3 loop is CAWSRTEDGYTF. CDR3 DNA sequence: TGTGCCTGGAGTCGGACAGAGGATGGCTACACCTTC.

This rearrangement joins TRBV7-9 to TRBJ2-7; 9 bases align to TRBD2. J was trimmed by 5 bases and V by 3 bases; bases with no gene match: 17. Germline V gives CDR1 SEHNR, CDR2 FQNEAQ (reference sequence). The CDR3 loop spans 18 amino acids. The CDR3 loop is CASSFRLGVAGEVDEQYF. The CDR3 nucleotides are TGTGCCAGCAGCTTTCGGCTCGGGGTAGCGGGGGAGGTGGACGAGCAGTACTTC.

J is TRBJ2-7 and V is TRBV5-1; D is undetermined. V shed 3 bases and J shed 1 base, with 17 bases lying between them. CDR3 length: 16 amino acids. CDR1 and CDR2 from the germline V gene are SGHRS and YFSETQ. CDR3 nucleotides: TGCGCCAGCAGCTCTGCACTCCACAGCGATTCCTACGAGCAGTACTTC. Translating gives CASSSALHSDSYEQYF.

This clonotype was recorded a few times. The chain couples TRBV6-5 to TRBJ1-3; 7 nucleotides align to TRBD1. The CDR3 spans 16 residues. Trimming at V came to 2 bases and at J to 4 bases, leaving 8 bases not matched to a gene. The germline CDR1 and CDR2 sequences are MNHEY and SVGAGI. This CDR3 is CASSYEGGFGGNTIYF. CDR3 DNA sequence: TGTGCCAGCAGTTACGAAGGGGGCTTCGGAGGAAACACCATATATTTT.

The gene calls are TRBV11-3 and TRBJ2-1, with a tentative D call TRBD2 (6 bases). The CDR3 runs to 13 residues. Germline assignment: CDR1 SGHNT and CDR2 YENEEA. V lost 4 bases to trimming and J lost 8 bases, with 12 bases between them. The CDR3 DNA reads TGTGCCAGCAGCTCCTCGTGGAGGGATGAGCAGTTCTTC. It specifies CASSSSWRDEQFF.

This clonotype has a count of ten or more. The chain has TRBV6-6 and TRBJ2-3; a possible D gene is TRBD2 (5 bases). The CDR3 has 14 amino acids. Between the trimmed V and J ends, which lost 1 base and 14 bases, there was a span of 19 bases. CDR1 is MNHNY and CDR2 is SVGAGI in the germline V gene (reference sequence). CDR3 region: CASSYLKRGPKPYF. CDR3 nucleotide sequence: TGTGCCAGCAGTTACTTGAAACGCGGGCCTAAGCCGTATTTT.

This clonotype has a handful of counts. The genes are TRBV7-9 and TRBJ1-1, with a tentative D call TRBD1 (5 bases). This CDR3 has 15 residues. Per germline, CDR1 SEHNR and CDR2 FQNEAQ (reference sequence). V gave up 8 bases and J gave up 0 bases, with 16 bases separating them. This CDR3 is CASGRAGLVNTEAFF. The CDR3 nucleotides are TGTGCCAGCGGTAGGGCAGGGTTGGTGAACACTGAAGCTTTCTTT.

The V and J genes are TRBV18 and TRBJ2-2; maybe TRBD1 (5 bases). Germline V CDR1 and CDR2: KGHSH, LQKENI. CDR3 length: 16 residues. V was pared by 1 base and J by 4 bases, with 13 bases between. The CDR3 region is CASSPLGLGRTGELFF. CDR3 sequence (DNA): TGTGCCAGCTCACCACTGGGTTTGGGGCGCACCGGGGAGCTGTTTTTT.

This clonotype was counted at least ten times. The V call is TRBV12-3 or TRBV12-4, the J call TRBJ2-3; no clear D. The CDR3 has 14 amino acids. The ends were cut back, 1 base at V and 3 bases at J, with 8 bases in the middle. The CDR3 loop is CASSLGRKTDTQYF. CDR3 nucleotide sequence: TGTGCCAGCAGTTTAGGTAGGAAAACAGATACGCAGTATTTT.

V usage is TRBV2 and J usage is TRBJ1-6; D is possibly TRBD1 (6 bases). The germline V and J ends were trimmed by 6 bases and 4 bases, with 10 bases remaining between them. The CDR3 totals 14 residues. CDR1 SNHLY and CDR2 FYNNEI come from the germline V gene. CDR3 region: CASRRDTYNSPLHF. DNA of the CDR3: TGTGCCAGCAGACGGGACACATATAATTCACCCCTCCACTTT.

There are a few counts of this clonotype. The CDR3 sequence: CSVGTVDPGGTGYTF. The DNA of the CDR3 is TGCAGCGTTGGGACAGTGGACCCGGGAGGAACTGGCTACACCTTC. J is TRBJ1-2 and V is TRBV29-1; possibly TRBD1 for D (6 bases). The V gene's germline CDR1 is SQVTM and CDR2 ANQGSEA. The CDR3 contains 15 residues. Deletions cut 4 bases from V and 7 bases from J, with 22 bases between.

The V gene is TRBV6-5, the J gene TRBJ2-1; 8 positions agree with TRBD2. Trimming removed 7 bases from V and 7 bases from J; junction bases left unmatched: 12. This CDR3 contains 15 residues. The germline V gene encodes CDR1 MNHEY and CDR2 SVGAGI. CDR3 amino acids: CASTKGWTSSNEQFF. The CDR3 DNA reads as TGTGCCAGCACCAAAGGCTGGACTAGCTCAAATGAGCAGTTCTTC.

In its sample, this clonotype was seen a few times. The chain carries TRBV7-3 and TRBJ1-2, with D hard to call. The ends were cut back, 2 bases at V and 7 bases at J, with 11 bases in the middle. The CDR3 runs 13 residues. The germline V gene encodes CDR1 SGHTA and CDR2 FQGTGA. The CDR3 sequence is CASSLGRVAGYTF. DNA for the CDR3: TGTGCCAGCAGCTTAGGCCGAGTGGCTGGCTACACCTTC.

V gene TRBV11-2 combines with J gene TRBJ2-4, with a possible D match to TRBD1 (6 bases). The J call may be faulty, since TRBJ2-5 better matches the DNA end. The CDR3 is 14 amino acids. From germline, CDR1 is SGHAT and CDR2 FQNNGV. CDR3 in amino acids: CASSLRAGVETQYF. The CDR3 DNA is TGTGCCAGCAGCTTAAGGGCAGGGGTAGAGACCCAGTACTTC.